This record looks at one T cell receptor (beta chain) sequence and its context. Its target is unknown. This CDR3 region has 17 residues. In germline, CDR1 is MNHEY, CDR2 SMNVEV (reference sequence). Trimming took off 5 bases at V and 1 base at J, with 15 bases between the two ends. The repertoire was sequenced with immunoSEQ multiplex PCR; TCRdb's copy has only in-frame clones and lacks some. This sample carries roughly 140,000 clones, about 93% of them seen once, and the ten largest clones take 1.5% to 1.9%. The data are from a study of CD4+ T cells in melanoma. The study's findings and limits: A reported correlation linked neoantigen-specific CD4+ T cells to CD8+, macrophage and B cell function.

The receptor was isolated from a human donor with melanoma. The chain links TRBV27 to TRBJ1-6, with D possibly matching TRBD1 (5 bases). The CDR3 DNA reads as TGTGCCAGCAGTCTAACTTCCGGGGGGTCCTATAATTCACCCCTCCACTTT. Encoded protein: CASSLTSGGSYNSPLHF.